The rows below give T cell receptor beta chains drawn from one sample of a study of cytomegalovirus exposure and HLA in healthy donors. Profiled with immunoSEQ multiplex PCR; TCRdb holds only in-frame clones, not every one. Of roughly 100,000 clones listed, more than 65% are singletons. Material: PBMCs. Receptors were obtained from a middle-aged man in good health and CMV-seropositive. Both conserved end residues are part of each CDR3. The D gene is left open where the match is weak. Clone size is not always given. Where it is, it says once, few, many or a class for expanded clones.

size | D | J | V | DNA | CDR3
. | . | TRBJ2-7 | TRBV2 | TGTGCCAGCAGGCCGCCGGTACGGGAATCTTACGAGCAGTACTTC | CASRPPVRESYEQYF
few | . | TRBJ1-1 | TRBV29-1 | TGCAGCGTTGAAGGTTTGAGCGGCACTGAAGCTTTCTTT | CSVEGLSGTEAFF
. | TRBD1 | TRBJ2-2 | TRBV9 | TGTGCCAGCAGCGCGGGACAGCCCCCCACCGGGGAGCTGTTTTTT | CASSAGQPPTGELFF
once | . | TRBJ2-7 | TRBV18 | TGTGCCAGCTCACCTGGGGCCCAGGTCTACGAGCAGTACTTC | CASSPGAQVYEQYF
. | . | TRBJ2-3 | TRBV2 | TGTGCCAGCAGGGGGGCTTCAGCTGGTCGTACGCAGTATTTT | CASRGASAGRTQYF
. | . | TRBJ2-7 | TRBV27 | TGTGCCAGCAGTCACCCCGCGGGGAAGGAGTACTTC | CASSHPAGKEYF
. | . | TRBJ2-1 | TRBV21-1 | TGTGCCAGCAGCAGAAGCATGGACAATGAGCAGTTCTTC | CASSRSMDNEQFF
few | TRBD2 | TRBJ2-2 | TRBV5-1 | TGCGCCAGCACTAGCGGGGGGAACACCGGGGAGCTGTTTTTT | CASTSGGNTGELFF
few | . | TRBJ2-1 | TRBV4-2 | TGTGCCAGCAGCCAAGATGGTCGGGATGAGCAGTTCTTC | CASSQDGRDEQFF
. | TRBD1 | TRBJ2-5 | TRBV18 | TGTGCCAGCTCACCACCGGGTGGGACAGGGGGAGAGACCCAGTACTTC | CASSPPGGTGGETQYF
. | . | TRBJ1-5 | TRBV15 | TGTGCCACCAGCAGAGTCGGGTACGGACAGCCCCAGCATTTT | CATSRVGYGQPQHF
. | . | TRBJ1-1 | TRBV5-4 | TGTGCCAGCAGCTTGGATATTGGCCCGTACGAAGCTTTCTTT | CASSLDIGPYEAFF
few | . | TRBJ1-2 | TRBV27 | TGTGCCAGCAGTTTATCGGTCGCAGACTATGGCTACACCTTC | CASSLSVADYGYTF
. | . | TRBJ2-4 | TRBV19 | TGTGCCAGTAGTATAAGCGGTATCGGCGTTGCCAAAAACAGTCAGTACTTC | CASSISGIGVAKNSQYF
. | TRBD1 | TRBJ2-5 | TRBV23-1 | TGCGCCAGCAGGGAAAACCGGGACAGCCAAGAGACCCAGTACTTC | CASRENRDSQETQYF
. | TRBD2 | TRBJ2-1 | TRBV27 | TGTGCCAGCAGTTTATCGTTCGCTAGCGGGAGGGCCGCGGGGTACAATGAGCAGTTCTTC | CASSLSFASGRAAGYNEQFF
. | . | TRBJ1-2 | TRBV11-2 | TGTGCCAGCAGCTTAGGATGGACACCCAACTATGGCTACACCTTC | CASSLGWTPNYGYTF
. | . | TRBJ1-1 | TRBV7-8 | TGTGCCAGCAGCTTAGTCCGAGGGATTGAGGCGGCTTTCTTT | CASSLVRGIEAAFF
once | TRBD1 | TRBJ1-5 | TRBV4-2 | TGTGCCAGCGGGACAGTTGATAGCAATCAGCCCCAGCATTTT | CASGTVDSNQPQHF
few | TRBD1 | TRBJ2-3 | TRBV9 | TGTGCCAGCTCCGGGACACAGGGGGCAGATACGCAGTATTTT | CASSGTQGADTQYF
. | TRBD1 | TRBJ2-2 | TRBV28 | TGTGCCAGCAGTAGGCCCGGGACAGGGCTTGGCGGGGAGCTGTTTTTT | CASSRPGTGLGGELFF
. | . | TRBJ2-5 | TRBV7-9 | TGTGCCAGCAGCTCGAGGGTTCCTCAAGAGACCCAGTACTTC | CASSSRVPQETQYF
. | TRBD1 | TRBJ1-2 | TRBV28 | TGTGCCAGCAGGTCGACAGGGGGGAGCTATGGCTACACCTTC | CASRSTGGSYGYTF
. | TRBD2 | TRBJ2-5 | TRBV6-1 | TGTGCCAGCAGTGTACCCCCGGCAGCGGGGCACCAAGAGACCCAGTACTTC | CASSVPPAAGHQETQYF
. | . | TRBJ2-6 | TRBV30 | TGTGCCTGGAGTGCCGGGTTCTCTGGGGCCAACGGCCTGACTTTC | CAWSAGFSGANGLTF
. | . | TRBJ2-1 | TRBV7-2 | TGTGCCAGCAGCTTATCAGTAGCGCCTAACAATGAGCAGTTCTTC | CASSLSVAPNNEQFF
. | . | TRBJ1-4 | TRBV15 | TGTGCCACCAGCAGAGTAGTAGGAAGGGGCGCAACTAATGAAAAACTGTTTTTT | CATSRVVGRGATNEKLFF
. | TRBD2 | TRBJ2-3 | TRBV15 | TGTGCCACCAGCAGCCGAAAGAAGCGGGGGCGCCCTCGGGTCCCAGATACGCAGTATTTT | CATSSRKKRGRPRVPDTQYF
. | . | TRBJ2-1 | TRBV7-2 | TGTGCCAGCAGCTTAGGGGGGGATGAGCAGTTCTTC | CASSLGGDEQFF
. | TRBD2 | TRBJ2-1 | TRBV4-2 | TGTGCCAGCAGCCAAGGGACTAGCTCAACTCTCGATGAGCAGTTCTTC | CASSQGTSSTLDEQFF
. | TRBD2 | TRBJ2-4 | TRBV4-2 | TGTGCCAGCAGCCAGCCCCCCGGGACTAGGGGGAACAGTCAGTACTTC | CASSQPPGTRGNSQYF
. | TRBD1 | TRBJ2-2 | TRBV6-1 | TGTGCCAGCAGCCAGGACAGGGGCTGGGAGCTGTTTTTT | CASSQDRGWELFF
. | . | TRBJ1-5 | TRBV19 | TGTGCCAGTAGTGACCGGGACGGGGGTAATCAGCCCCAGCATTTT | CASSDRDGGNQPQHF
few | TRBD2 | TRBJ2-2 | TRBV19 | TGTGCCAGTAGTCCAGGACTAGCGGGAGGGACCGGGGAGCTGTTTTTT | CASSPGLAGGTGELFF
few | TRBD2 | TRBJ2-1 | TRBV19 | TGTGCCAGTAGTATTAGGGGACTAGCGGGAGGACCGCAAGGCAATGAGCAGTTCTTC | CASSIRGLAGGPQGNEQFF
. | TRBD2 | TRBJ2-5 | TRBV19 | TGTGCCAGTAGTATAAGGACCACTAGCGGACTGAAGCAAGAGACCCAGTACTTC | CASSIRTTSGLKQETQYF
. | . | TRBJ2-2 | TRBV9 | TGTGCCAGCACCGACAGAAGCACCGGGGAGCTGTTTTTT | CASTDRSTGELFF
. | TRBD2 | TRBJ2-5 | TRBV27 | TGTGCCACCATGAGACTAGCGGGAGTAGAAGAGACCCAGTACTTC | CATMRLAGVEETQYF
. | TRBD2 | TRBJ2-1 | TRBV19 | TGTGCCAGTATGGGGCTAGCGGGAGGGAAAAAACCCAATGAGCAGTTCTTC | CASMGLAGGKKPNEQFF
. | TRBD1 | TRBJ1-5 | TRBV10-2 | TGCGCCAGCAGTGAGAGTACAGGGGAACAGCCCCAGCATTTT | CASSESTGEQPQHF
few | TRBD1 | TRBJ2-5 | TRBV7-9 | TGTGCCAGCAGCTTACTAACAGGGGGCGCTTTTGTCGAGACCCAGTACTTC | CASSLLTGGAFVETQYF
. | TRBD2 | TRBJ2-1 | TRBV2 | TGTGCCAGCAGCGAGGTGCGGGGGGAGCAGTTCTTC | CASSEVRGEQFF
. | TRBD2 | TRBJ2-1 | TRBV4-3 | TGCGCCAGCAGCCAAGACGACGGGAGGGCCAGGGATGAGCAGTTCTTC | CASSQDDGRARDEQFF
. | TRBD1 | TRBJ2-7 | TRBV10-1 | TGCGCCAGCAGTGAGTCGACAGGGGTGTCCTACGAGCAGTACTTC | CASSESTGVSYEQYF
. | TRBD1 | TRBJ1-2 | TRBV19 | TGTGCCAGTCATTCCCGGGACAGGGGACGTCGGGACTATGGCTACACCTTC | CASHSRDRGRRDYGYTF
. | . | TRBJ2-1 | TRBV18 | TGTGCCAGCTCCCCGGAACAGGGAAACAATGAGCAGTTCTTC | CASSPEQGNNEQFF
. | TRBD1 | TRBJ2-7 | TRBV9 | TGTGCCAGCAGCCCTTGGGACAGCCCCTACGAGCAGTACTTC | CASSPWDSPYEQYF
few | TRBD1 | TRBJ1-1 | TRBV11-3 | TGTGCCAGCAGCTTCGGACAGGGAGCCCCCACTGAAGCTTTCTTT | CASSFGQGAPTEAFF
. | TRBD1 | TRBJ2-7 | TRBV15 | TGTGCCACCAGCAGAGAGGGGACAGGGAACAACGAGCAGTACTTC | CATSREGTGNNEQYF
. | . | TRBJ2-5 | TRBV27 | TGTGCCAGCAGTTTGGCCCGAGGGGAGACCCAGTACTTC | CASSLARGETQYF
few | . | TRBJ2-1 | TRBV11-2 | TGTGCCAGCAGCTTAAGGCCCGGGAGCGCCTCCTACAATGAGCAGTTCTTC | CASSLRPGSASYNEQFF
. | TRBD1 | TRBJ1-5 | TRBV4-3 | TGCGCCAGCAGCCGCAACAGGGGCTTTAGCAATCAGCCCCAGCATTTT | CASSRNRGFSNQPQHF
. | TRBD1 | TRBJ2-2 | TRBV7-3 | TGTGCCAGCAGCTACTATACCGGGACAGGGCGAACCGGGGAGCTGTTTTTT | CASSYYTGTGRTGELFF